The entry below gives a single T cell receptor (beta chain) sequence along with its context. No antigen is known for it. Use of 60 Vbeta and 13 Jbeta primers characterized the PCR. Using immunoSEQ multiplex PCR, the repertoire was profiled, and TCRdb retains in-frame clones only, with some absent. The sample consists of over 200,000 clones, around nine tenths of them appearing once. Germline values: CDR1 LGHNA, CDR2 YNFKEQ. Unmatched junction bases numbered 8, after V lost 4 bases and J lost 8 bases. The CDR3 consists of 15 residues. The data were taken from a study of cytomegalovirus exposure and HLA in healthy donors. Study-level points and caveats: Rarity marked most TCR sequences, yet some public TCRs occurred in many donors.

This chain links TRBV4-2 with TRBJ2-1, with TRBD2 identical over 10 bases. This TCR came from a woman aged 18-35 years in good health and CMV-seronegative. Material: PBMCs. In DNA form, the CDR3 reads TGTGCCAGCAGCCTACCGGGACTAGCGAGCTATGAGCAGTTCTTC. Its translation is CASSLPGLASYEQFF.